Shown below are 24 T cell receptor beta chains from a single sample sequenced in a study of blood T cell repertoires in COVID-19. Produced via immunoSEQ multiplex PCR; TCRdb's table is partial and in-frame only. Of over 150,000 clones in the sample, 70% to 90% are singletons; the top ten hold over 0.55%. Sequencing was done on a sample of peripheral blood. The receptors come from a man aged 60 to 69 with COVID-19, enrolled during active disease.

This clone has a single count. The V gene is TRBV18, the J gene TRBJ1-1, with D tentatively TRBD1 (5 bases). CDR1 KGHSH and CDR2 LQKENI come from the germline V gene. V was clipped by 6 bases and J by 2 bases, with 10 bases between them. CDR3 length: 13 amino acids. Here the CDR3 reads CASSGQGNTEAFF. Written as DNA, the CDR3 is TGTGCCAGCTCCGGGCAGGGTAACACTGAAGCTTTCTTT. The variable domain in full, with the rest retrieved from reference TRBV18 and TRBJ1-1, is NAGVMQNPRHLVRRRGQEARLRCSPMKGHSHVYWYRQLPEEGLKFMVYLQKENIIDESGMPKERFSAEFPKEGPSILRIQQVVRGDSAAYFCASSGQGNTEAFFGQGTRLTVV.

The V call is TRBV7-2, the J call TRBJ1-3, with 8 bases that match TRBD1. This CDR3 is built from 18 residues. Germline CDR1 SGHTA, CDR2 FQGNSA. The V gene end was trimmed by 3 bases and the J gene end by 2 bases; junction bases not matched to a gene: 12. The CDR3 nucleotides read TGTGCCAGCAGCTTCCGTTCTGGACAGGGCTCAGCTGGAAACACCATATATTTT. Amino acid sequence: CASSFRSGQGSAGNTIYF.

The CDR3 sequence is CASSFQGTNTEAFF. CDR3 DNA sequence: TGTGCCAGCAGCTTTCAGGGGACGAACACTGAAGCTTTCTTT. V usage is TRBV11-2 and J usage is TRBJ1-1; a weak D match, TRBD1 (6 bases). Germline V gives CDR1 SGHAT, CDR2 FQNNGV. The CDR3 runs to 14 residues. Trimming took 3 bases from V and 1 from J, leaving 9 bases between them. Combining the CDR3 with reference TRBV11-2 and TRBJ1-1 gives the whole variable domain EAGVAQSPRYKIIEKRQSVAFWCNPISGHATLYWYQQILGQGPKLLIQFQNNGVVDDSQLPKDRFSAERLKGVDSTLKIQPAKLEDSAVYLCASSFQGTNTEAFFGQGTRLTVV.

J is TRBJ1-2 and V is TRBV29-1; tentatively, D is TRBD1 (6 bases). Between the trimmed V and J ends, which lost 7 bases and 5 bases, there was a span of 23 bases. Germline assignment: CDR1 SQVTM and CDR2 ANQGSEA. The CDR3 has 15 amino acids. The CDR3 spells CSGIWTSWGQYGYTF. In DNA form, the CDR3 reads TGCAGCGGGATTTGGACAAGCTGGGGGCAATATGGCTACACCTTC.

This chain joins TRBV5-4 and TRBJ2-3; 14 positions agree with TRBD2. The length of the CDR3 is 15 residues. The V and J ends lost 3 bases and 4 bases, in that order; junction bases with no gene match: 1. The germline gives CDR1 SGHNT, CDR2 YYREEE (reference sequence). For the CDR3, the DNA is TGTGCCAGCAGCTCGGGACTAGCGGGAGCAGATACGCAGTATTTT. Its translation: CASSSGLAGADTQYF.

J is TRBJ2-6 and V is TRBV19, with D possibly TRBD2 on 6 matching bases. Germline-derived CDR1 and CDR2 are LNHDA and SQIVND (reference sequence). V lost 7 bases and J 0 bases, leaving 10 bases between the germline ends. The CDR3 spans 15 residues. DNA of the CDR3: TGTGCCAGTAAGGAGGGACGCTCTGGGGCCAACGTCCTGACTTTC. Translated: CASKEGRSGANVLTF.

The J gene is TRBJ1-2, the V gene TRBV5-6; 8 bases are a match to TRBD1. Per germline, CDR1 SGHDT and CDR2 YYEEEE. The V and J ends lost 0 bases and 13 bases, in that order; junction bases with no gene match: 2. This CDR3 contains 11 residues. The CDR3 DNA reads as TGTGCCAGCAGCTTGGGGACAGGGTTCACCTTC. Its protein is CASSLGTGFTF.

The J gene is TRBJ1-3, the V gene TRBV18; D not resolved. The CDR3 is 15 amino acids. Germline CDR1 and CDR2: KGHSH and LQKENI. V was cut by 1 base and J by 0 bases, with 7 bases left in between. This chain's CDR3 is CASSPQESSGNTIYF. In DNA form, the CDR3 reads TGTGCCAGCTCACCACAGGAGAGCTCTGGAAACACCATATATTTT.

The genes are TRBV11-1 and TRBJ1-1, with a weak D call TRBD1 (5 bases). The CDR3 totals 13 residues. Trimming cost V 8 bases and J 6 bases, with 16 bases left between them. Germline V gene lookup returns CDR1 SGHAT and CDR2 FQDESV (reference sequence). As DNA, the CDR3 is TGTGCCAGCGGGGACTGGGTTGGGTCTGAAGCTTTCTTT. Amino acids: CASGDWVGSEAFF.

This clone was recorded a few times. The chain couples TRBV3-1 (or the pseudogene TRBV3-2) to TRBJ1-1; D gene unclear. Germline V gene data show CDR1 as LGHDT and CDR2 as YNNKEL (reference sequence). Trimming shortened V by 4 bases and J by 3 bases, and 18 bases separated the two germline ends. This CDR3 is built from 16 residues. The chain's CDR3 is CASSPTGGRADTEAFF. CDR3 coding DNA: TGTGCCAGCAGCCCCACCGGAGGGCGGGCGGACACTGAAGCTTTCTTT.

The chain uses TRBV7-2 and TRBJ1-1; no reliable D call. The germline V gene encodes CDR1 SGHTA and CDR2 FQGNSA. This CDR3 contains 15 residues. V was pared by 5 bases and J by 1 base, with 14 bases between. The CDR3 protein is CASSPPAVRNTEAFF. CDR3 sequence (DNA): TGTGCCAGCAGCCCCCCAGCGGTCAGGAACACTGAAGCTTTCTTT.

This clone has a handful of counts. The rearrangement uses TRBV30 and TRBJ1-4; 7 bases fit TRBD1. Trimming took 3 bases from V and 11 from J; bases not matched to a gene: 6. The germline gives CDR1 GTSNPN, CDR2 SVGIG (reference sequence). CDR3 length equals 12 residues. The DNA for the CDR3 is TGTGCCTGGAGCGGAGCAGGGGGGAAACTGTTTTTT. It codes for CAWSGAGGKLFF.

V and J are TRBV19 and TRBJ1-1; D remains ambiguous. CDR3 size: 13 residues. CDR1 LNHDA and CDR2 SQIVND come from the germline V gene (reference sequence). V was cut by 4 bases and J by 11 bases, with 17 bases left in between. DNA for the CDR3: TGTGCCAGTAGTAAGGCCGCGGGCCTTGCTGCTTTCTTT. Its protein is CASSKAAGLAAFF.

J is TRBJ1-5 and V is TRBV10-1; a possible D gene is TRBD1 (6 bases). This CDR3 comprises 19 residues. Germline V CDR1 and CDR2: WNHNN, SYGVQD (reference sequence). V lost 6 bases, J lost 0 bases, and 24 bases lay in between. CDR3 sequence: CASRPKQGAPENSNQPQHF. Here the CDR3 DNA reads TGCGCCAGCAGACCTAAACAGGGTGCACCCGAGAATAGCAATCAGCCCCAGCATTTT.

The chain links TRBV15 to TRBJ2-2; D not certain. CDR3 length: 16 residues. V was clipped by 4 bases and J by 5 bases, with 17 bases between them. CDR1 is LNHNV and CDR2 is YYDKDF in the germline V gene (reference sequence). The CDR3 DNA sequence: TGTGCCACCAGCACGAGAACTCGAGGTGGGACCGGGGAGCTGTTTTTT. Residues: CATSTRTRGGTGELFF.

The rearrangement joins TRBV9 to TRBJ1-2; 9 nucleotides align to TRBD1. Trimming at V came to 7 bases and at J to 9 bases, leaving 7 bases not matched to a gene. The CDR3 extends over 12 amino acids. Per the germline V gene, CDR1 is SGDLS and CDR2 is YYNGEE. CDR3 region: CASERTGDSYTF. Here the CDR3 DNA reads TGTGCCAGCGAAAGGACAGGGGACAGCTACACCTTC.

This clone came up a few times. V is TRBV18 and J is TRBJ1-1; 7 bases align to TRBD1. CDR1 KGHSH and CDR2 LQKENI come from the germline V gene. V dropped 4 bases and J dropped 5; count of bases not matched to a gene: 4. This CDR3 spans 13 amino acids. The CDR3 reads CASSLTGLTEAFF. In DNA form, the CDR3 reads TGTGCCAGCTCACTGACAGGGTTGACTGAAGCTTTCTTT.

The chain combines TRBV6-5 with TRBJ1-1; 8 bases line up with TRBD1. V was pared by 5 bases and J by 1 base, with 3 bases of the junction left unmatched. The CDR3 consists of 14 residues. Germline V CDR1 and CDR2: MNHEY, SVGAGI. In nucleotides, the CDR3 is TGTGCCAGCAGTCGGGGGACAGGGAACACTGAAGCTTTCTTT. Protein sequence: CASSRGTGNTEAFF.

The CDR3 protein is CASAPTGTSGNTIYF. As DNA, the CDR3 is TGCGCCAGCGCCCCGACAGGGACCTCTGGAAACACCATATATTTT. The rearrangement uses TRBV5-1 and TRBJ1-3; 7 bases agree with TRBD1. Germline V gene data show CDR1 as SGHRS and CDR2 as YFSETQ. The CDR3 extends over 15 amino acids. With 7 bases clipped from V and 0 bases from J, the junction kept 7 bases outside the gene matches.

J is TRBJ1-1 and V is TRBV5-1; D ambiguous. V lost 0 bases and J lost 0, with 6 bases in between. Germline CDR1 reads SGHRS; CDR2 reads YFSETQ. CDR3 size: 14 residues. Written as DNA, the CDR3 is TGCGCCAGCAGCTTGGGCCAGATGAACACTGAAGCTTTCTTT. It is translated as CASSLGQMNTEAFF. The entire variable domain, with the rest obtained from reference TRBV5-1 and TRBJ1-1, is as follows: KAGVTQTPRYLIKTRGQQVTLSCSPISGHRSVSWYQQTPGQGLQFLFEYFSETQRNKGNFPGRFSGRQFSNSRSEMNVSTLELGDSALYLCASSLGQMNTEAFFGQGTRLTVV.

This chain joins TRBV5-1 and TRBJ2-1; 11 nucleotides line up with TRBD2. The CDR3 is 15 residues long. Germline loops: CDR1 SGHRS, CDR2 YFSETQ. V shed 5 bases and J 9 bases; nucleotides not matched to a gene: 10. CDR3 region: CASRKLAGEAAEQFF. The CDR3 DNA follows: TGCGCCAGCAGAAAACTAGCGGGGGAAGCCGCTGAGCAGTTCTTC.

The rearrangement joins TRBV28 to TRBJ2-2; 12 positions agree with TRBD1. Losses at the gene ends were 5 bases for V and 6 bases for J; bases not matched to a gene: 4. The CDR3 totals 15 residues. Germline V gene data show CDR1 as MDHEN and CDR2 as SYDVKM. CDR3 residues: CASSTGTGGPGELFF. The CDR3 region has the DNA TGTGCCAGCAGTACCGGGACAGGGGGCCCCGGGGAGCTGTTTTTT. The full variable domain, its missing parts supplied by reference TRBV28 and TRBJ2-2, is DVKVTQSSRYLVKRTGEKVFLECVQDMDHENMFWYRQDPGLGLRLIYFSYDVKMKEKGDIPEGYSVSREKKERFSLILESASTNQTSMYLCASSTGTGGPGELFFGEGSRLTVL.

This chain connects TRBV25-1 to TRBJ1-2; 7 nucleotides align to TRBD1. The germline V gene encodes CDR1 MGHDK and CDR2 SYGVNS. Unmatched junction bases numbered 17, after V lost 6 bases and J lost 1 base. The CDR3 contains 18 residues. In nucleotides, the CDR3 is TGTGCCAGCAGCGGAGGATCGGGACAGCCGTACCATAACTATGGCTACACCTTC. This gives the protein CASSGGSGQPYHNYGYTF.

This clone has just one count. This chain uses TRBV4-2 with TRBJ2-2; no firm D call. V was shortened by 0 bases and J by 1 base, with 12 bases between the two germline ends. The germline gives CDR1 LGHNA, CDR2 YNFKEQ. This CDR3 comprises 17 residues. The CDR3 DNA is TGTGCCAGCAGCCAAGATGTTGGTTCGGGGAACACCGGGGAGCTGTTTTTT. It is translated as CASSQDVGSGNTGELFF.